This T cell receptor beta chain was found in a study of T cell responses to AZD1222 COVID-19 vaccine. V was clipped by 2 bases and J by 1 base, with 6 bases between them. The V gene's germline CDR1 is SGHTA and CDR2 FQGNSA. The CDR3 is 14 residues long. TCRdb keeps only in-frame clones here, not all; method: immunoSEQ multiplex PCR. The sample lists over 100,000 clones, around 82% occurring once. The chain has TRBV7-2 and TRBJ1-3; no firm D call. This TCR derives from an adult in good health. The sequenced sample was peripheral blood, obtained on day 0 of AZD1222 vaccination. The CDR3 coding sequence is TGTGCCAGCAGCTTAAAAGCTTCTGGAAACACCATATATTTT. Its protein is CASSLKASGNTIYF.